This T cell receptor (beta chain) is from a study of radiation and T cells in renal cell carcinoma (dated by TCRdb to the early 2020s). For the study in its entirety: The samples were obtained from a clinical trial, where primary renal cell carcinomas were treated with 15 Gy stereotactic body radiation therapy and then removed by nephrectomy 4 weeks afterward. Across all 50 or so samples, under 5 million unique CDR3 nucleotide sequences, encoding approximately 2.5 million unique CDR3 amino acid sequences, were identified. In total, roughly 52 samples, comprising around 25 tumors and some 27 peripheral blood samples, were subjected to TCR beta sequencing.

Summary of the overall study and its limitations: With a single-armed trial design, the study had no way to address how radiation dose or scheduling affects the TCR repertoire. An increase in top tumor clonotypes in blood was observed from baseline to 2 weeks post-radiation, followed by contraction by 4 weeks, which was taken to suggest transient expansion of tumor-resident clones. No pretreatment tumor biopsies were available, so the baseline intratumoral presence of clonotypes could not be determined. Tracking of blood repertoire dynamics stopped at approximately 4 weeks after treatment, with no follow-up past that point.

The sample's time point label, in plain terms: blood 2 weeks post-SBRT. Sample treatment or condition, as interpreted from the label and publication: 15 Gy SBRT to primary tumor, nephrectomy 4 weeks later. To track tumor-enriched clonotypes, serial peripheral blood was sampled from radiation-treated patients at baseline and at 2 weeks and 4 weeks after SBRT. Every patient's renal cell carcinoma showed clear cell pathology. The QIAamp DNA Blood Mini Kit (Qiagen) was used to prepare genomic DNA for TCR sequencing. Samples were included in the analyses only if all quality control checks were passed. Following the manufacturer's recommendations, the immunoSEQ kit was used to generate TCR beta libraries from genomic DNA. For library preparation, a first multiplex PCR was performed with proprietary primers, followed by a second PCR in which unique barcodes were added, and bead cleanups were performed after each round. Each sample batch included a kit-provided positive control reaction and a negative control reaction. The final libraries underwent checking on an Agilent 4200 TapeStation D1000 ScreenTape, volumetric pooling, and quantification by qPCR. Sequencing ran on an Illumina NextSeq500 with a MidOutput 150-cycle cartridge, using 156 Read1 and 15 Index1 cycles with kit custom primers. The pooled library was loaded at approximately 0.96 pM, and roughly 20% PhiX control was spiked in. The study's processing was this. The vendor-processed data were analyzed in R, and a clonotype was defined as all T cells that share the same CDR3 nucleotide sequence. For clone abundance analyses, frequencies were normalized to the 10,000 most abundant clones in each sample. Public T cell clones, which averaged fewer than five per sample, were excluded before analysis. A difference in abundance of at least 32-fold between compartments was used to define tumor-enriched and baseline blood-enriched clonotypes. A beta-binomial differential abundance model was used to identify clonotypes that expanded or contracted between blood time points. The Baroni-Urbani and Buser coefficient was used to measure tumor-blood repertoire similarity, and groups were compared with two-tailed Wilcoxon tests in R. TCRdb carries this immuneACCESS record with in-frame sequences only. Its versions omit some clonotypes, under half of them owing to an unresolved V gene in the studies checked, with the rest unexplained. V, J and clone size are those of that table, while D and trimming were read from the DNA. The table for this sample lists roughly 80,000 clones; approximately 83% of them were counted only once. Clones ranked in the top ten supply around 21% of the sample.

Of note for this clone: Its antigen specificity is not known. Per-base qualities were not stored, and no clone one base away is much larger.

The sequencing used blood, collected from a patient whose treatment included radiotherapy and nephrectomy. This TCR was recovered from a woman aged 50 to 65 with renal cell carcinoma.

The CDR3 here reads CASGLGLAGDNEQFF. The base sequence is TGTGCTAGTGGTCTTGGACTAGCGGGAGACAATGAGCAGTTCTTC. Recombination joined TRBV12-5 with TRBJ2-1; 13 bases in the junction line up with TRBD2. At the junction V is shortened by 5 bases and J by 5 bases; bases outside the gene matches: 3. Based on the germline V gene, the CDR1 and CDR2 sequences are LGHNT and FRNRAP. The CDR3 numbers 15 residues from cysteine through phenylalanine. Only the CDR3 part of the read is kept: 45 bases, read in frame from the first base.